The clone carrying this T cell receptor (beta chain) was seen a handful of times. What it recognizes is unknown. The data belong to a study of glioma-infiltrating T cells after dendritic cell vaccination. Study-wide results and limits: Survival was not directly related to TCR clonality in these patients.

The PCR used 60 V beta and 13 J beta primers. Using immunoSEQ multiplex PCR, the repertoire was profiled, and TCRdb retains in-frame clones only, with some absent. The table lists approximately 100,000 clones, approximately 80% of them singletons. J lost 6 bases, V lost 0 bases, and 5 bases had no gene match. Per the germline V gene, CDR1 is SGDLS and CDR2 is YYNGEE. The length of the CDR3 is 15 residues. This specimen was blood, taken before dendritic cell vaccination. This receptor was obtained from a human donor with glioblastoma. This chain joins TRBV9 and TRBJ2-1; 8 positions agree with TRBD2. CDR3 residues: CASSVVAGTSNEQFF. The CDR3 DNA reads as TGTGCCAGCAGCGTAGTAGCGGGGACCTCCAATGAGCAGTTCTTC.